Listed below are T cell receptor beta chains from one sample, sequenced in a study of OX40 agonist ivuxolimab in advanced cancers. Produced via immunoSEQ multiplex PCR; TCRdb's table is partial and in-frame only. The sample has about 20,000 clones; around 85% are singletons. This sample comprised CD4+ or CD8+ T cells sorted from blood, obtained in a trial of the OX40 agonist ivuxolimab. These receptors all stem from an adult with an advanced solid tumor such as melanoma, head and neck, liver or kidney cancer. Both conserved end residues are trimmed from each CDR3. Clone size appears in some rows only: once, few, many, or a class for an expanded clone.

.	TRBV28	TRBJ2-1	ASSSPSDRVHYNEQF
.	TRBV2	TRBJ1-2	ASSESPAYYGYT
once	TRBV6-1	TRBJ2-4	ASTVYVYSKNIQY
once	TRBV19	TRBJ2-7	ASSISQSYEQY
.	TRBV5-6	TRBJ2-1	ASSLIPGQNNEQF
.	TRBV10-1	TRBJ2-7	ASSPGGPASN
.	TRBV7-9	TRBJ2-2	ASSPAGGVTGELF
.	TRBV7-3	TRBJ2-1	ASSQPAEGHNEQF
once	TRBV2	TRBJ1-5	ASSGTKKPRQVNQPQH
.	TRBV12-5	.	ASGLTRPSYYEQY
few	TRBV28	TRBJ2-3	ASSFLAGTDTQY
.	TRBV29-1	TRBJ2-3	SVSGLASTDTQY
.	TRBV5-1	TRBJ2-1	ASSSGTTYNEQF
.	TRBV6-5	TRBJ2-3	ASSYSGRAVDTQY
.	TRBV11-2	TRBJ2-7	ASSFRGSYEQY
.	TRBV13	TRBJ2-1	ASSLQREMDNEQF
.	TRBV6-5	TRBJ1-1	ASTFGAGLNTEAF
once	TRBV7-3	TRBJ2-1	ASSLTDEQF
.	TRBV28	TRBJ1-5	ASSLPGQYSNQPQH
.	TRBV7-9	TRBJ2-2	ASSPRTSRGTGELF
.	TRBV9	TRBJ2-2	ASSPRLAGLSRELF
.	TRBV15	TRBJ2-1	ATSRVRGSWNNEQF
.	TRBV28	TRBJ1-5	ASTDREAYQPQH
.	TRBV6-4	TRBJ2-3	ASSLAEGTDTQY
.	TRBV6-5	TRBJ2-7	ASSYSLDSSYEQY
.	TRBV10-3	TRBJ1-5	ASSYSAGNQPQH